This passage covers 4 T cell receptor beta chains from one sample sequenced in a study of T-cell memory formation after mild COVID-19. TCRdb reprocessed the 5' RACE reads with MiXCR, giving one entry per CDR3 protein. The sample has some 130,000 distinct CDR3 sequences; approximately 26% are singletons. The sequencing input was PBMCs or a T cell subset sorted from them (not recorded which). These receptors were taken from an adult woman who had mild COVID-19 (a few samples of this study predate the infection). Cell type and time point are not known.

The rearrangement uses TRBV6-5 and TRBJ1-1, with a tentative D call TRBD1 (6 bases). The germline CDR1 and CDR2 sequences are MNHEY and SVGAGI. V shed 2 bases and J shed 1 base, with 8 bases lying between them. The CDR3 is made up of 14 amino acids. The CDR3 nucleotides are TGTGCCAGCAGTTACGTAGGGGGGAACACTGAAGCTTTCTTT. Translated: CASSYVGGNTEAFF.

This clonotype was picked up a small number of times. V gene TRBV6-5 combines with J gene TRBJ2-7; D assignment may be TRBD1 or TRBD2 (5 bases each). V was clipped by 0 bases and J by 5 bases, with 8 bases between them. There are 13 residues in the CDR3. The germline V gene has CDR1 MNHEY and CDR2 SVGAGI. CDR3 DNA: TGTGCCAGCAGTTACTCGGGGGTGCACGAGCAGTACTTC. It translates to CASSYSGVHEQYF.

The chain links TRBV6-5 to TRBJ1-1; D not resolved. The CDR3 is 15 amino acids. The ends were cut back, 2 bases at V and 4 bases at J, with 14 bases in the middle. CDR1 is MNHEY, CDR2 SVGAGI, per germline. The CDR3, as DNA: TGTGCCAGCAGTTACGGGCTGGAAAGCGGCACTGAAGCTTTCTTT. The encoded protein is CASSYGLESGTEAFF.

The chain joins TRBV25-1 to TRBJ2-7, with unresolved D. CDR3 length: 11 amino acids. The V and J ends lost 8 bases and 3 bases respectively, with 8 bases between them. The germline V gene has CDR1 MGHDK and CDR2 SYGVNS. CDR3 in DNA: TGTGCCAGCCGAAACATCTACGAGCAGTACTTC. It yields the protein CASRNIYEQYF.